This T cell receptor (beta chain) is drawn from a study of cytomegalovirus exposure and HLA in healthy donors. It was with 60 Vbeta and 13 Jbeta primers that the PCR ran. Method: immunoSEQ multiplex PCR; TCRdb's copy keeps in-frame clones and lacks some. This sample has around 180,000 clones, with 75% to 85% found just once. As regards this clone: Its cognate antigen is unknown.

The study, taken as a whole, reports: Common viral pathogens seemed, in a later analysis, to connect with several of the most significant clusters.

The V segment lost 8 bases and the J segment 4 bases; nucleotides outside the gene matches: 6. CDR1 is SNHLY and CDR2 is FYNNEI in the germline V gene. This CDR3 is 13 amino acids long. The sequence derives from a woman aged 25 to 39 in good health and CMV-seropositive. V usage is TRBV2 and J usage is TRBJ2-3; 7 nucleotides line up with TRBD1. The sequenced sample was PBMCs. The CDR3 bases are TGTGCCAGCCGGGACAGTGGGTCAGATACGCAGTATTTT. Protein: CASRDSGSDTQYF.